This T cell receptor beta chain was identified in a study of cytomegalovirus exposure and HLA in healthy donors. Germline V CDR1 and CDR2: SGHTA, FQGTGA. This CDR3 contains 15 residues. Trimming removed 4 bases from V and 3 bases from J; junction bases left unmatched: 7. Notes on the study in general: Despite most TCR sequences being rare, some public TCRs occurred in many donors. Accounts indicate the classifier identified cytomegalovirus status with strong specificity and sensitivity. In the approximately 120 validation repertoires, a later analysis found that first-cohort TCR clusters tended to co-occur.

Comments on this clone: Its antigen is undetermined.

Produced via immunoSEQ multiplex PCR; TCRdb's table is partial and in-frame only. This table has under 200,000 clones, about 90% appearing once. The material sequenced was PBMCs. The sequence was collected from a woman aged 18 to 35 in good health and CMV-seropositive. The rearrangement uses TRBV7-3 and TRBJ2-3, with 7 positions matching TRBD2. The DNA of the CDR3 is TGTGCCAGCAGCTCCCTGATGGGGGGGACAGATACGCAGTATTTT. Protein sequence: CASSSLMGGTDTQYF.